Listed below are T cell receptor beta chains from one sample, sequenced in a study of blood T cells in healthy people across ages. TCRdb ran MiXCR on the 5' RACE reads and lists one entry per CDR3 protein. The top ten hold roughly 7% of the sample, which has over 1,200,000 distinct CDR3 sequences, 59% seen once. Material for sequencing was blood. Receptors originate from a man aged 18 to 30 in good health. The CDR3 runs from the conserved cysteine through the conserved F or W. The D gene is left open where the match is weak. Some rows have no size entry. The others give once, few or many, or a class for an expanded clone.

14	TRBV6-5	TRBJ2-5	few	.	TGTGCCAGCAGTTACGGGCTAGCAAAAGAGACCCAGTACTTC	CASSYGLAKETQYF
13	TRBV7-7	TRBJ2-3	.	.	TGTGCTAGCAGCTTGACAGAAACAGATACGCAGTATTTT	CASSLTETDTQYF
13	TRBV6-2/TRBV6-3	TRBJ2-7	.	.	TGTGCCAGCAGTTCTACCCAGTCCTACGAGCAGTACTTC	CASSSTQSYEQYF
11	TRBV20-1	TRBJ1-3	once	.	TGCAGTGCCCAACATGGAAACACCATATATTTT	CSAQHGNTIYF
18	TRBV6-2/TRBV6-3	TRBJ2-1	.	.	TGTGCCAGCAGTTACTCCACCCCTTTAGCGACCACCTACAATGAGCAGTTCTTC	CASSYSTPLATTYNEQFF
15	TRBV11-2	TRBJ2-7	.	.	TGTGCCAGCAGCTTAAGCGGCCAGAGCCCCTACGAGCAGTACTTC	CASSLSGQSPYEQYF
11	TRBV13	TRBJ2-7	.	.	TGTGCCAGCAGCGCGATGGGAGAGCAGTACTTC	CASSAMGEQYF
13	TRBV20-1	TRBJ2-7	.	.	TGCAGTGCTAGTCGGGTCGGGGTTGGTGAGCAGTACTTC	CSASRVGVGEQYF
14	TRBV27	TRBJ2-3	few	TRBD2	TGTGCCAGCAGTTTGGCGGGAGCCGCAGATACGCAGTATTTT	CASSLAGAADTQYF
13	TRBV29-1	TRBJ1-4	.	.	TGCAGCGTTGGACGGGGGGGAAGGGAAAAACTGTTTTTT	CSVGRGGREKLFF
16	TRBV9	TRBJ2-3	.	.	TGTGCCAGCAGCGTAGAACCCCAAACTAGGGCAGATACGCAGTATTTT	CASSVEPQTRADTQYF
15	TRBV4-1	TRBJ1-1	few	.	TGCGCCAGCAGCCTTATTCCAGGAGCGAACACTGAAGCTTTCTTT	CASSLIPGANTEAFF
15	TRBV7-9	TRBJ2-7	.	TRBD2	TGTGCCAGCAGCTTAACAGCGGGAGTAGTGCGCGAGCAGTACTTC	CASSLTAGVVREQYF
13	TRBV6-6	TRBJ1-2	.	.	TGTGCCAGCAGTTACGAGGACGCGAGGAGCTACACCTTC	CASSYEDARSYTF
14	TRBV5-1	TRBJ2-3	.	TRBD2	TGCGCCAGCAACCCCGTGGGGGGGACAGATACGCAGTATTTT	CASNPVGGTDTQYF
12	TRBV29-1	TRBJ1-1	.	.	TGCAGCGTTGCAGGGGATGCCACTGAAGCTTTCTTT	CSVAGDATEAFF
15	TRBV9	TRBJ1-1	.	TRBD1	TGTGCCAGCAGCTCAGGGACAGGGGGCGAGGCTGAAGCTTTCTTT	CASSSGTGGEAEAFF
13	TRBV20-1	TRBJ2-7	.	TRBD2	TGCAGTGCACGTCCGACTAGCTACTACGAGCAGTACTTC	CSARPTSYYEQYF
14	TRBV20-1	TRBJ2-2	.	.	TGCAGTGCTAGAGACCGCCAAACGGGCGGGGAGCTGTTTTTT	CSARDRQTGGELFF
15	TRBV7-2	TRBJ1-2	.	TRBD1	TGTGCCAGCAGCTTAGTGACAGGGACTAACTATGGCTACACCTTC	CASSLVTGTNYGYTF
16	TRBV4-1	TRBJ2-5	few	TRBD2	TGCGCCAGCAGCCACAAGCCCTTAGCGGGAGTAGAGGAGCAGTACTTC	CASSHKPLAGVEEQYF
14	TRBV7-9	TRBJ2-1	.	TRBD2	TGTGCCAGCAGCCCTAGCGGGAATTACAATGAGCAGTTCTTC	CASSPSGNYNEQFF